This TCR beta chain comes out of a study of T cells after yellow fever vaccination. The V gene lost 3 bases and the J gene lost 10 bases, with 16 bases spanning the gap. Germline V gene sequence: CDR1 DFQATT, CDR2 SNEGSKA (reference sequence). This CDR3 comprises 13 residues. TCRdb re-analysed the 5' RACE reads in MiXCR, keeping a single row per CDR3 protein. This sample has about 220,000 distinct CDR3 sequences, with approximately 6.3% found just once. The chain has TRBV20-1 and TRBJ2-1, with D perhaps TRBD2 (6 bases). Sequencing used CD4+ T cells sorted from PBMCs, obtained on the day of the yellow fever booster vaccination. The source of this sequence is a man aged 30 to 45 who received the YFV17D yellow fever vaccine. The DNA for the CDR3 is TGCAGTGCTAGGCGGGAAGGAAGTCAGGAGCAGTTCTTC. This translates into CSARREGSQEQFF.